This TCR beta chain is drawn from a study of cytomegalovirus exposure and HLA in healthy donors. CDR1 is SGHRS and CDR2 is YFSETQ in the germline V gene. V lost 4 bases and J lost 3; bases outside the gene matches: 5. The CDR3 loop spans 14 amino acids. This PCR relied on a set of 60 Vbeta primers and 13 Jbeta primers. Produced via immunoSEQ multiplex PCR; TCRdb's table is partial and in-frame only. The table lists some 130,000 clones, 50% to 65% of them singletons. The chain joins TRBV5-1 to TRBJ1-1, with TRBD1 matching 8 bases. The specimen was PBMCs. The receptor's source is a man in his forties in good health and CMV-seropositive. The CDR3 sequence: CASSLDRADTEAFF. In DNA, the CDR3 is TGCGCCAGCAGCCTGGACAGGGCGGACACTGAAGCTTTCTTT.